This T cell receptor (beta chain) was captured in a study of cytomegalovirus exposure and HLA in healthy donors. Turning to the study itself: Previous work identified roughly 110 million unique TCR beta sequences from around 180 million T cells.

This clone was seen once. What it binds is not known. A multiplex PCR was run with 60 Vbeta primers and 13 Jbeta primers. Assay: immunoSEQ multiplex PCR; the TCRdb copy retains only in-frame clones and omits some. This table has some 170,000 clones, approximately 80% appearing once. The length of the CDR3 is 15 residues. V dropped 5 bases and J dropped 0 bases, with 13 bases sitting between them. The germline CDR1 and CDR2 sequences are SGHDN and FVKESK. General study findings and limits: For TCR beta chains, V- and J-gene trimming was later linked to a missense DCLRE1C variant. An analysis that came later showed most CMV-associated TCR beta chains appearing HLA-restricted.

The receptor comes from a man between 18 and 29 years old in good health and CMV-seropositive. Sequenced input: PBMCs. The chain couples TRBV14 to TRBJ1-1, with a possible D match to TRBD1 (6 bases). The CDR3 coding sequence is TGTGCCAGCAGCGCCCGACAGGCTATGAACACTGAAGCTTTCTTT. Translated: CASSARQAMNTEAFF.